This T cell receptor beta chain was profiled in a study of CD8+CD57+ T cells in acquired aplastic anemia (dated by TCRdb to 2016 to 2019). With respect to the entire study: On average, sorted CD4+ and CD8+ cells yielded about 3 ug of extracted DNA, with a range of about 0.19 to 30 ug. An average of roughly 10 million reads for CD4+ cells and 11.0 million reads for CD8+ cells was obtained from healthy donor samples.

In the study, sorted CD4+ and CD8+ blood T cells from patients with severe aplastic anemia and from healthy subjects underwent deep sequencing of TCR repertoires. Ficoll-Paque density gradient centrifugation was used to isolate peripheral blood mononuclear cells. Before DNA was extracted, CD4+ and CD8+ T cells were sorted using either FACS or magnetic beads. This clonotype has only a few counts. No antigen is known for it. The input lacks base qualities; no much larger clone sits a single base away. Profiling of TCR beta VDJ combinations and CDR3 sequences used genomic DNA as the template. An Illumina HiSeq 2000 was the platform used for TCR repertoire sequencing. The original methods were these. Repertoires were assessed using TRBV/TRBJ rearrangement plots, CDR3 size and DJ length profiles, and Simpson's diversity index. The immunodominant clone was defined as the most abundant DNA sequence in deep sequencing data. CDR3 amino acid sequences were checked for sharing between subjects and were compared against published repertoires and the VDJdb database. The public reads were quality trimmed at Q25 with fastp and then assembled into clones with MiXCR by TCRdb, keeping productive beta chains. CDR3 protein sequences are deduplicated, and each keeps its most common genes and DNA. The authors' filters were not applied to this entry. This sample holds approximately 50,000 distinct CDR3 sequences; around 70% were observed only once. The top ten hold 34% of the sample.

Trimming accounts for 6 bases at V and 2 bases at J, while the number of junction bases matched to no gene is 4. The CDR3 covers 14 residues, taking in both the cysteine and the phenylalanine. Only CDR3 DNA is held: 42 bases, read in frame from base 1. Via the germline V gene (reference sequence), CDR1 is SEHNR and CDR2 FQNEAQ. Points the paper makes about the study in general: Roughly 30 CD8+ CDR3 sequences were found to be shared between patients and controls, but these sequences appeared to be highly expressed in patients and within the immunodominant clones of the patients. Between patients and healthy controls, no significant difference in CD8+ Simpson's diversity was found (P=0.060).

The TCR originated in a human donor in good health, serving as a control. This chain joins TRBV7-9 to TRBJ2-3; 8 central nucleotides agree with TRBD2. The sequenced sample consisted of sorted CD4+, CD8+, or CD8+CD57+ T cells (not recorded which) from PBMCs. CDR3 loop: CASSTLAVTDTQYF. Read as DNA, the sequence is TGTGCCAGCAGTACACTAGCGGTCACAGATACGCAGTATTTT. With the portions outside the CDR3 filled from the reference TRBV7-9 and TRBJ2-3 genes, the complete variable region becomes DTGVSQNPRHKITKRGQNVTFRCDPISEHNRLYWYRQTLGQGPEFLTYFQNEAQLEKSRLLSDRFSAERPKGSFSTLEIQRTEQGDSAMYLCASSTLAVTDTQYFGPGTRLTVL.